This TCR beta chain came from a study of cytotoxic CD8 clonotypes in ibrutinib-treated CLL. Study-wide findings and caveats: Patients with sustained remission and those progressing were sampled at differing times.

The method was immunoSEQ multiplex PCR; TCRdb's version includes in-frame clones alone and lacks a portion of them. The sample consists of about 32,000 clones, 71% of them appearing once. This clone was found once. The antigen remains unidentified. This sequence originates from a human donor with chronic lymphocytic leukemia. The sequenced sample was PBMCs, obtained at disease progression, from a patient treated with ibrutinib.

As DNA, the CDR3 is TGTGCCTCGGACTCATCGAACACCGGGGAGCTGTTTTTT. Its protein is CASDSSNTGELFF. The chain joins TRBV6-1 to TRBJ2-2; possibly TRBD2 for D (5 bases). Trimming removed 11 bases from V and 0 bases from J, with 10 bases in between. Germline V gene sequence: CDR1 MNHNS, CDR2 SASEGT. The CDR3 sequence is 13 residues long.